The T cell receptor (beta chain) described here comes from a study of T-cell memory formation after mild COVID-19 (dated by TCRdb to about 2021). Background for the entire study: Most TCR sequence clusters were specific to one of the two donors. In two donors, T-cell clones that expanded and contracted after mild COVID-19 were tracked by sequencing TCRalpha and TCRbeta repertoires over time. Two young, previously healthy adult volunteers, one female and one male, were included in the cohort. Summary of the overall study and its limitations: Contracting CD4+ clones turned up mainly in the CM and EM memory subsets, whereas EMRA was where CD8+ clones were enriched. The study included only two mild cases, and larger cohorts that include severe cases with pre-infection samples were judged to be necessary. From day 15 to 85, contracting clones showed balanced CD4/CD8 phenotypes, whereas a second wave of clones that expanded from day 15 to 37 leaned towards CD4+. Some responding clones were detected in pre-infection memory, which suggested that pre-existing cross-reactive memory T cells had joined the SARS-CoV-2 response. The second-wave clones that peaked on day 37 were not confirmed to be SARS-CoV-2 specific.

The run used an Illumina NovaSeq 6000. cDNA libraries for TCRalpha and TCRbeta were prepared by 5'RACE using constant-segment primers, with sample barcodes and unique molecular identifiers added. RNA was extracted from every sample with Trizol reagent. Library amplification was performed in two PCR steps, and a second sample barcode and Illumina TruSeq adapters were introduced in the second step. Libraries were sequenced on an Illumina NovaSeq with 2 x 150 bp paired-end reads. In the original analysis: With migec v1.2.7, reads were demultiplexed and then collapsed into UMI-guided consensus sequences. Using mixcr v2.1.11, UMI consensuses were aligned to TRA and TRB V and J templates and then assembled into clonotypes. Expanded or contracted clonotypes were those called significant by both edgeR and NoisET, with noise models trained on biological replicates. For edgeR calls, a false discovery rate-adjusted p below 0.01 and a log2 fold-change threshold of 1 were applied. As an exploratory analysis of dynamics, max-normalized trajectories of the 1000 most abundant clonotypes were examined by PCA with hierarchical clustering. Separately sequenced CD4+ and CD8+ repertoires were used to assign the CD4 or CD8 phenotype of responding clones. The public sequencing data were trimmed at Q25 with fastp and processed into clonotypes with MiXCR by TCRdb, which kept only in-frame beta chains. Rows with a matching CDR3 protein are joined into one entry that keeps the most common DNA and genes. The V and J calls shown here were made by TCRdb, not taken from the authors' results. The sample table contains tens of thousands of distinct CDR3 sequences; only one count was recorded for about 6.1% of them. The ten largest make up more than 0.7% of the sample.

Comments on this clonotype: Its binding antigen is unknown. Nothing much larger sits one base from this clone, and base qualities are not available.

Ficoll-Paque density gradient centrifugation was used to isolate PBMCs. V lost 0 bases and J lost 5 bases, and the count of bases not matched to a germline gene is 4. CDR1 SNHLY and CDR2 FYNNEI are derived from the germline V gene. Reading from cysteine to phenylalanine, the CDR3 counts 15 amino acids. Only the CDR3 part of the read is kept: 45 bases, read in frame from the first base. The chain is encoded by TRBV2 joined to TRBJ2-5, with 9 middle bases fitting TRBD2. The sequenced sample consisted of PBMCs or a T cell subset sorted from them (not recorded which). The source of this sequence is an adult who had mild COVID-19 (a few samples of this study predate the infection). The sample titles of this study are shuffled in the database, so cell type and time point are left out. In nucleotides, the sequence is TGTGCCAGCAGTGAAGCGCCGCGGGGGGGGGAGACCCAGTACTTC. It specifies CASSEAPRGGETQYF. Full variable domain (CDR3 extended with the reference TRBV2 and TRBJ2-5 proteins): EPEVTQTPSHQVTQMGQEVILRCVPISNHLYFYWYRQILGQKVEFLVSFYNNEISEKSEIFDDQFSVERPDGSNFTLKIRSTKLEDSAMYFCASSEAPRGGETQYFGPGTRLLVL.